What follows are 5 T cell receptor beta chains derived from one specimen sequenced in a study of cytomegalovirus exposure and HLA in healthy donors. The PCR used 60 Vbeta and 13 Jbeta primers. Measured with immunoSEQ multiplex PCR; TCRdb has only the in-frame clones, and not every one. The sample lists about 86,000 clones, just over 70% occurring once. The sequencing input was PBMCs. These receptors were obtained from a man aged 60-69 years in good health and CMV-seronegative.

The chain is built from TRBV11-2 and TRBJ2-7, with TRBD2 matching 7 bases. Trimming at V came to 2 bases and at J to 3 bases, leaving 10 bases not matched to a gene. The CDR3 covers 16 residues. Germline V gene sequence: CDR1 SGHAT, CDR2 FQNNGV. The CDR3 protein is CASSLSLVRGVYEQYF. As DNA, the CDR3 is TGTGCCAGCAGCTTAAGTTTAGTACGGGGGGTCTACGAGCAGTACTTC.

V usage is TRBV6-1 and J usage is TRBJ2-7, with TRBD1 identical over 9 bases. The CDR3 sequence is 14 residues long. The J segment lost 3 bases and the V segment lost 4 bases, leaving 4 bases of the junction unmatched. Germline CDR1 and CDR2: MNHNS and SASEGT. The CDR3 protein is CASSAGQGYYEQYF. DNA for the CDR3: TGTGCCAGCAGTGCGGGACAGGGATACTACGAGCAGTACTTC.

CDR3: CTTKGGRGHEQYF. DNA of the CDR3: TGCACCACCAAGGGAGGGAGGGGCCACGAGCAGTACTTC. The chain combines TRBV1 with TRBJ2-7; TRBD2 is the table's D call, not checked against the DNA. TRBV1 is a pseudogene locus. This CDR3 spans 13 amino acids.

The chain uses TRBV7-2 and TRBJ2-1, with TRBD2 identical over 10 bases. After removal of 5 bases from V and 4 bases from J, the junction contained 8 bases not matched to a gene. The CDR3 sequence is 16 residues long. Germline V gene data show CDR1 as SGHTA and CDR2 as FQGNSA. The CDR3 reads CASSRRTSGFYNEQFF. CDR3 DNA: TGTGCCAGCAGCCGACGGACTAGCGGCTTTTACAATGAGCAGTTCTTC.

This clone was counted only a few times. This sequence joins TRBV10-3 and TRBJ2-7, with 10 bases aligning to TRBD1. This CDR3 spans 16 amino acids. CDR1 is ENHRY and CDR2 is SYGVKD in the germline V gene. V trimming: 7 bases; J trimming: 2 bases; junction bases outside the gene matches: 11. The CDR3 reads CAITPGGGQGTYEQYF. The CDR3 bases are TGTGCCATCACCCCCGGCGGGGGACAGGGGACCTACGAGCAGTACTTC.